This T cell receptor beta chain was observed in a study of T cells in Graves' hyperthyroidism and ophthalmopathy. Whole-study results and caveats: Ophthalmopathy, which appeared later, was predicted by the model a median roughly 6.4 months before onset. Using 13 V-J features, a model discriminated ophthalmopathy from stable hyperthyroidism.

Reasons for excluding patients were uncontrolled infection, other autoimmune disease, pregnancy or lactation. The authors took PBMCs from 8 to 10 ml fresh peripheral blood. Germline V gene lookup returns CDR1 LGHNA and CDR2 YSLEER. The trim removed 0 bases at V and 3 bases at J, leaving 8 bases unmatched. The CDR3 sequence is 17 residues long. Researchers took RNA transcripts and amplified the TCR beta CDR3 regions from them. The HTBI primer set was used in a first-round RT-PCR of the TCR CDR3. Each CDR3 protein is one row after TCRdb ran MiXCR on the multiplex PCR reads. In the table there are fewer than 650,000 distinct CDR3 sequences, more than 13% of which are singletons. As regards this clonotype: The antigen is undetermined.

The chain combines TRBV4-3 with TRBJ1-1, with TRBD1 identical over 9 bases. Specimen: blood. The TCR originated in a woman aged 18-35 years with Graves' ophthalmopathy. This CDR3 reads CASSQDRTGVGDTEAFF. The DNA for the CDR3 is TGCGCCAGCAGCCAAGATAGGACAGGGGTGGGGGACACTGAAGCTTTCTTT.